Following are 14 T cell receptor beta chains from one sample sequenced in a study of blood T cell repertoires in COVID-19. TCRdb's table, derived via immunoSEQ multiplex PCR, lists solely in-frame clones and lacks some. The sample has approximately 54,000 clones, about nine tenths seen once. Sequenced material: peripheral blood. These receptor sequences come from a woman between 35 and 50 years old with active COVID-19.

The chain carries TRBV19 and TRBJ2-6; D gene unclear. The CDR3 length is 14 residues. The germline CDR1 and CDR2 sequences are LNHDA and SQIVND (reference sequence). V was clipped by 5 bases and J by 2 bases, with 7 bases between them. The DNA for the CDR3 is TGTGCCAGTAGTTTGGCCGCTGGGGCCAACGTCCTGACTTTC. Its translation is CASSLAAGANVLTF.

A word on this clone: The CDR3 end shows no conserved phenylalanine or tryptophan, and so a read error is likely. No DNA is shown, since the ends of the CDR3 on it are uncertain; the CDR3 is the one TCRdb lists. The V and J genes are TRBV12-3 or TRBV12-4 and TRBJ1-1; the D call of TRBD1 is as the table states it, not checked on the DNA. The CDR3 is 12 residues long, ends included. CDR3 loop: CASSPRDRGIVL.

V and J are TRBV19 and TRBJ1-5, with 7 bases matching TRBD1. The germline gives CDR1 LNHDA, CDR2 SQIVND (reference sequence). The length of the CDR3 is 18 residues. The J segment lost 0 bases and the V segment lost 1 base, leaving 9 bases of the junction unmatched. The CDR3 reads CASSIAGQGVYSNQPQHF. For the CDR3, the DNA is TGTGCCAGTAGTATAGCGGGGCAGGGGGTATATAGCAATCAGCCCCAGCATTTT.

The V gene is TRBV7-8, the J gene TRBJ1-3; no reliable D call. V was shortened by 3 bases and J by 2 bases, with 11 bases between the two germline ends. In germline, CDR1 is SGHVS, CDR2 FQNEAQ. The length of the CDR3 is 15 residues. The CDR3 loop reads CASSLGGNAGNTIYF. The CDR3 DNA reads TGTGCCAGCAGCTTGGGAGGGAACGCTGGAAACACCATATATTTT.

The chain couples TRBV7-2 to TRBJ1-6, with D hard to call. Trimming shortened V by 5 bases and J by 7 bases, and 12 bases separated the two germline ends. The V gene's germline CDR1 is SGHTA and CDR2 FQGNSA. The CDR3 consists of 14 residues. The chain's CDR3 is CASSGEGLNSPLHF. CDR3 coding DNA: TGTGCCAGCAGCGGAGAGGGATTGAATTCACCCCTCCACTTT.

The gene calls are TRBV6-2 or TRBV6-3 and TRBJ1-2; tentatively, D is TRBD1 (5 bases). Trimming removed 0 bases at V and 4 bases at J, with 9 bases between. CDR1 is MNHEY and CDR2 is SVGEGT in the germline V gene. The CDR3 covers 14 residues. This chain's CDR3 is CASSYSTTVYGYTF. The CDR3, as DNA: TGTGCCAGCAGTTACTCCACGACAGTCTATGGCTACACCTTC.

In DNA, the CDR3 is TGCAGTGCTGTACACCAACAGGAAGCTTTCTTT. This codes for CSAVHQQEAFF. The chain couples TRBV20-1 to TRBJ1-1; D is uncertain. V was clipped by 5 bases and J by 8 bases, with 12 bases between them. This CDR3 contains 11 residues. Germline V gene data show CDR1 as DFQATT and CDR2 as SNEGSKA (reference sequence).

The genes are TRBV2 and TRBJ2-5; 8 bases map to TRBD2. The CDR3 has 13 residues. The germline V gene encodes CDR1 SNHLY and CDR2 FYNNEI. With V trimmed by 8 bases and J by 7 bases, 9 bases remained unmatched. CDR3 bases: TGTGCCAGCGAGGGAAGCGGGGGACGGACCCAGTACTTC. As protein: CASEGSGGRTQYF.

The chain is built from TRBV5-6 and TRBJ1-5; a weak D match, TRBD1 (6 bases). The germline CDR1 and CDR2 sequences are SGHDT and YYEEEE. The CDR3 extends over 15 amino acids. V lost 4 bases, J lost 7 bases, and 18 bases lay in between. The CDR3 DNA sequence: TGTGCCAGCAGCCCGCACCTCAGGGGCGGCCAGCCCCAGCATTTT. Translating gives CASSPHLRGGQPQHF. The full variable domain, with the rest looked up from reference TRBV5-6 and TRBJ1-5, is DAGVTQSPTHLIKTRGQQVTLRCSPKSGHDTVSWYQQALGQGPQFIFQYYEEEERQRGNFPDRFSGHQFPNYSSELNVNALLLGDSALYLCASSPHLRGGQPQHFGDGTRLSIL.

This clone has only one observation. The rearrangement links TRBV5-6 to TRBJ1-4; D might be TRBD1 (5 bases). CDR1 is SGHDT, CDR2 YYEEEE, per germline. Trimming pared 4 bases from V and 3 bases from J, leaving 13 bases between. There are 15 residues in the CDR3. CDR3 coding DNA: TGTGCCAGCAGCCTGTTAGACAGATCTAATGAAAAACTGTTTTTT. Residues: CASSLLDRSNEKLFF.

This clone was recorded once. V gene TRBV9 combines with J gene TRBJ2-5, with TRBD2 matching over 7 bases. CDR3 length: 15 residues. Unmatched junction bases numbered 3, after V lost 0 bases and J lost 1 base. Germline V lookup: CDR1 SGDLS, CDR2 YYNGEE. CDR3 sequence (DNA): TGTGCCAGCAGCGTAGCCGGGACTACCCAAGAGACCCAGTACTTC. Its translation is CASSVAGTTQETQYF. The whole variable domain, filled in from reference TRBV9 and TRBJ2-5, reads DSGVTQTPKHLITATGQRVTLRCSPRSGDLSVYWYQQSLDQGLQFLIQYYNGEERAKGNILERFSAQQFPDLHSELNLSSLELGDSALYFCASSVAGTTQETQYFGPGTRLLVL.

As to this clone: One end of the junction is discordant with germline, which a read error may explain. J is TRBJ1-4 and V is TRBV7-7; D uncertain. This CDR3 comprises 15 residues. Germline V gene lookup returns CDR1 SSHAT and CDR2 FNYEAQ (reference sequence). CDR3 sequence: CASSLQPGSNEKLFF. The CDR3 nucleotides are TGTGCTAGCAGCTTGCAACCGGGGTCTAATGAAAAACTGTTTTTT.

The chain recombines TRBV27 with TRBJ2-7; TRBD1 agrees at 7 bases. The CDR3 contains 18 residues. Germline V gene data show CDR1 as MNHEY and CDR2 as SMNVEV (reference sequence). J lost 2 bases, V lost 3 bases, and 16 bases had no gene match. The CDR3 loop is CASSLFARETGLPYEQYF. CDR3 bases: TGTGCCAGCAGTTTGTTCGCGAGAGAGACAGGGCTTCCCTACGAGCAGTACTTC.

The chain couples TRBV4-3 to TRBJ2-1; the match to TRBD2 covers 8 bases. The CDR3 is 16 residues long. With V trimmed by 5 bases and J by 9 bases, 15 bases remained unmatched. Germline assignment: CDR1 LGHNA and CDR2 YSLEER. CDR3: CASSDGGTGGLGEQFF. The DNA of the CDR3 is TGCGCCAGCAGCGATGGAGGTACGGGGGGGCTTGGTGAGCAGTTCTTC.